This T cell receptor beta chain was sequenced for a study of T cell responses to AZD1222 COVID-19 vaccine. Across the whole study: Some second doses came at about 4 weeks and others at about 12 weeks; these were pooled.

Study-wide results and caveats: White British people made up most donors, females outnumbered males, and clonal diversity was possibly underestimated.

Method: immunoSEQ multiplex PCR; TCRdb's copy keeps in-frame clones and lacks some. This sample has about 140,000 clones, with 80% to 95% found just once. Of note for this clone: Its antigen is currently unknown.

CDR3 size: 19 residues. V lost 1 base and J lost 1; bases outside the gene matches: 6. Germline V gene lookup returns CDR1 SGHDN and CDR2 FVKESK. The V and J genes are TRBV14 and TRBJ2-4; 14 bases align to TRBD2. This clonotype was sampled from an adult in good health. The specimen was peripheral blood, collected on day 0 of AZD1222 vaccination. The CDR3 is CASSQGGLAGEVAKNIQYF. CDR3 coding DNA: TGTGCCAGCAGCCAAGGGGGACTAGCGGGAGAGGTGGCCAAAAACATTCAGTACTTC.